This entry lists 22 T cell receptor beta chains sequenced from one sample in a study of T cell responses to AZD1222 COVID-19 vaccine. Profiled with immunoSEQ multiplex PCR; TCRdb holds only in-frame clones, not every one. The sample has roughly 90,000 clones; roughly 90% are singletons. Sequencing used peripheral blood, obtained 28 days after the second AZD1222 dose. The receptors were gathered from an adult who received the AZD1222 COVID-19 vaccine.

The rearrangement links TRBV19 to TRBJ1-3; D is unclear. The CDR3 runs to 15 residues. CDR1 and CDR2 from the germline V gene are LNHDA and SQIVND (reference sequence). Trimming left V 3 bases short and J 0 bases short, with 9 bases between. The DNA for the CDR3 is TGTGCCAGTAGTATCGCGGCATTCTCTGGAAACACCATATATTTT. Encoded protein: CASSIAAFSGNTIYF.

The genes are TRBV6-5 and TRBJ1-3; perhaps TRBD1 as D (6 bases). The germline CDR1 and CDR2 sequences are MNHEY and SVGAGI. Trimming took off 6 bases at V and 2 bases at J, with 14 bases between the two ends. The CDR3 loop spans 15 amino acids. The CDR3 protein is CASRVTGGTGNTIYF. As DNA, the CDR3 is TGTGCCAGCAGAGTGACAGGCGGGACTGGAAACACCATATATTTT.

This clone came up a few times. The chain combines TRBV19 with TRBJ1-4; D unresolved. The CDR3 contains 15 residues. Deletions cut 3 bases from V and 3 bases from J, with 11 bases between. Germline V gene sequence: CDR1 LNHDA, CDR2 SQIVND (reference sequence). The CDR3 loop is CASSMERHANEKLFF. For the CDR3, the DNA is TGTGCCAGTAGTATGGAGAGACACGCTAATGAAAAACTGTTTTTT.

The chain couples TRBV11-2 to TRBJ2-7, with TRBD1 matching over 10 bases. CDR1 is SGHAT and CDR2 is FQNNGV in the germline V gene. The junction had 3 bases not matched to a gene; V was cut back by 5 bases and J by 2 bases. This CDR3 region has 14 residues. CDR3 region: CASSTGTGAYEQYF. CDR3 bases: TGTGCCAGCAGCACCGGGACAGGGGCCTACGAGCAGTACTTC.

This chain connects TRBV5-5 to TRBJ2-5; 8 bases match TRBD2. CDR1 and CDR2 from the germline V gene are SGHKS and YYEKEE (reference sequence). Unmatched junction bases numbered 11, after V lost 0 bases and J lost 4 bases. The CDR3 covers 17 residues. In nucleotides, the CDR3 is TGTGCCAGCAGCTTGGCCAAACCTAGCGGGCTAGGAGAGACCCAGTACTTC. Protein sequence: CASSLAKPSGLGETQYF.

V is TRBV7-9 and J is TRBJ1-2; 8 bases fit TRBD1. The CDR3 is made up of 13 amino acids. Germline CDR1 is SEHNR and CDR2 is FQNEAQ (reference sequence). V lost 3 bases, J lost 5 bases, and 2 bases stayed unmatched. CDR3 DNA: TGTGCCAGCAGCTTTTGGACAGGGTATGGCTACACCTTC. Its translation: CASSFWTGYGYTF.

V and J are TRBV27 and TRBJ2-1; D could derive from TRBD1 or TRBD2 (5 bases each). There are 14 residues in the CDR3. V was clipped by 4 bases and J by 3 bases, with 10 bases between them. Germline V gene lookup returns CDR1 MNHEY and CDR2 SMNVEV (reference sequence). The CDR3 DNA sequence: TGTGCCAGCAGTTACTGGGACCACTACAATGAGCAGTTCTTC. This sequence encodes CASSYWDHYNEQFF.

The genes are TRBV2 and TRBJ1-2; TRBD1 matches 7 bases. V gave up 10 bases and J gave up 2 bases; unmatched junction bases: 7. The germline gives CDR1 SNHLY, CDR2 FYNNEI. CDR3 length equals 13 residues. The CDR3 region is CATRGSLNYGYTF. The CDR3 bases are TGTGCCACCAGGGGGTCGCTAAACTATGGCTACACCTTC.

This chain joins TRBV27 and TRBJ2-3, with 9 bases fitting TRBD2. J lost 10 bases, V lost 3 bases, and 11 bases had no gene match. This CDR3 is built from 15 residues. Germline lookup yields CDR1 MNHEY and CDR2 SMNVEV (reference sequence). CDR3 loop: CASSFSPQAGGSQYF. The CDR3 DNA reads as TGTGCCAGCAGTTTTTCCCCCCAAGCGGGGGGATCGCAGTATTTT.

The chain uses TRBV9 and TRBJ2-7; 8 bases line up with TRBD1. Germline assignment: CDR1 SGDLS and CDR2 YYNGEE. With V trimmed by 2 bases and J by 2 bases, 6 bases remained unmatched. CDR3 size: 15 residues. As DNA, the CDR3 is TGTGCCAGCAGCGTGGCGGGACAGGTAACCTACGAGCAGTACTTC. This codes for CASSVAGQVTYEQYF. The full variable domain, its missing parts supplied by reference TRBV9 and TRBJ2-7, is DSGVTQTPKHLITATGQRVTLRCSPRSGDLSVYWYQQSLDQGLQFLIQYYNGEERAKGNILERFSAQQFPDLHSELNLSSLELGDSALYFCASSVAGQVTYEQYFGPGTRLTVT.

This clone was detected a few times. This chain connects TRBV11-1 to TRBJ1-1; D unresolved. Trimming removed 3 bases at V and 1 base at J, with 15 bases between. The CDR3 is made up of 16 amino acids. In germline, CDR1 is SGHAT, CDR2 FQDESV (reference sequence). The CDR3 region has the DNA TGTGCCAGCAGCTTGGATTTCACCGGGAGGAACACTGAAGCTTTCTTT. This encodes CASSLDFTGRNTEAFF.

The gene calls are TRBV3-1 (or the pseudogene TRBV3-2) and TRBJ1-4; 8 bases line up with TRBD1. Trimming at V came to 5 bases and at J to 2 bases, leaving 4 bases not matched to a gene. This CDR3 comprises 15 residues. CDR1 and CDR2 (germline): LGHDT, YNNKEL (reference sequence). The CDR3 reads CASSYYRGTNEKLFF. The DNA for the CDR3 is TGTGCCAGCAGCTATTACAGGGGGACTAATGAAAAACTGTTTTTT.

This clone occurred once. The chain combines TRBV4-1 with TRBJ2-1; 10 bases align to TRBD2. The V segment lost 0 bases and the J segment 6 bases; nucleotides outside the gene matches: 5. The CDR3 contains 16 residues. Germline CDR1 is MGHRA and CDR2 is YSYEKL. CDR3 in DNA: TGCGCCAGCAGCCAAGATGGAGCGGGGGGGGGCAATGAGCAGTTCTTC. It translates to CASSQDGAGGGNEQFF.

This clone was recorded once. The DNA of the CDR3 is TGTGCCAGCAGTCCGACCGCGGGTTATGAGACCCAGTACTTC. As protein: CASSPTAGYETQYF. The chain has TRBV6-4 and TRBJ2-5; perhaps TRBD2 as D (5 bases). V lost 5 bases to trimming and J lost 5 bases, with 15 bases between them. Germline CDR1 and CDR2: MRHNA and SNTAGT. CDR3 length equals 14 residues.

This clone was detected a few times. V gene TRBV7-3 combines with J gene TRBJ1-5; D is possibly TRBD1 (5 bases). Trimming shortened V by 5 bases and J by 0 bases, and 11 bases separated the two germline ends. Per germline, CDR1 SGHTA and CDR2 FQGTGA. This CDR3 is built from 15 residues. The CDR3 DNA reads TGTGCCAGCAGCCTAGACGGGGGTAGCAATCAGCCCCAGCATTTT. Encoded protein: CASSLDGGSNQPQHF. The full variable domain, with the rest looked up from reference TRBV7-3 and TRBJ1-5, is GAGVSQTPSNKVTEKGKYVELRCDPISGHTALYWYRQSLGQGPEFLIYFQGTGAADDSGLPNDRFFAVRPEGSVSTLKIQRTERGDSAVYLCASSLDGGSNQPQHFGDGTRLSIL.

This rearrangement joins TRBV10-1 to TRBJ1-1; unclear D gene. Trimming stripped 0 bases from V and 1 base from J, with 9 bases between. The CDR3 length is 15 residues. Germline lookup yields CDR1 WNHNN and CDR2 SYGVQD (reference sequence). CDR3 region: CASSESLSPNTEAFF. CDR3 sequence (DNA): TGCGCCAGCAGTGAGTCTCTGAGCCCGAACACTGAAGCTTTCTTT.

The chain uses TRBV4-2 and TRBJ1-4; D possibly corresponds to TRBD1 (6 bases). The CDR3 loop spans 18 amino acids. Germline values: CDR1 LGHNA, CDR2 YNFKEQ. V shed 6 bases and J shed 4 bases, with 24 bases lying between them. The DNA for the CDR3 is TGTGCCAGCAGGCAATACCTACAGGGAGAAGTTGGTAATGAAAAACTGTTTTTT. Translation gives CASRQYLQGEVGNEKLFF.

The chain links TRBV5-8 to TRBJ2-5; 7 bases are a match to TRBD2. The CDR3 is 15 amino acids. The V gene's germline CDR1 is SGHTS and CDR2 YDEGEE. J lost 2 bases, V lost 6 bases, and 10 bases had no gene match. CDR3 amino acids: CASTQSGNTQETQYF. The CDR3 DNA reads TGTGCCAGCACCCAGAGCGGGAACACGCAAGAGACCCAGTACTTC. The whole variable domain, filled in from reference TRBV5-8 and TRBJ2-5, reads EAGVTQSPTHLIKTRGQQATLRCSPISGHTSVYWYQQALGLGLQFLLWYDEGEERNRGNFPPRFSGRQFPNYSSELNVNALELEDSALYLCASTQSGNTQETQYFGPGTRLLVL.

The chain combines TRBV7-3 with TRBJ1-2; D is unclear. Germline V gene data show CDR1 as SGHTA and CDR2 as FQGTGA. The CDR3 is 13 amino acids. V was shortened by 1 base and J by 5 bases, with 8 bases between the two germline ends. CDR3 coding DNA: TGTGCCAGCAGCTTAAACGCGGGGTATGGCTACACCTTC. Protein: CASSLNAGYGYTF.

The CDR3 protein is CASSPSAGINNPGNTIYF. The CDR3 DNA follows: TGCGCCAGCAGCCCCAGCGCGGGCATCAATAATCCAGGAAACACCATATATTTT. V usage is TRBV5-1 and J usage is TRBJ1-3; no reliable D call. V lost 4 bases, J lost 4 bases, and 24 bases lay in between. There are 18 residues in the CDR3. From germline, CDR1 is SGHRS and CDR2 YFSETQ.

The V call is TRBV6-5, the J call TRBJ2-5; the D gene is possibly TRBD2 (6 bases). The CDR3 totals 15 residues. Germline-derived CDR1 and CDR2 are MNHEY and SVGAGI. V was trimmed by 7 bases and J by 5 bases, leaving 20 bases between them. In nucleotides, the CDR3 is TGTGCCAGCACTATATCCCGCGGGGTCCGGGAGACCCAGTACTTC. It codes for CASTISRGVRETQYF.

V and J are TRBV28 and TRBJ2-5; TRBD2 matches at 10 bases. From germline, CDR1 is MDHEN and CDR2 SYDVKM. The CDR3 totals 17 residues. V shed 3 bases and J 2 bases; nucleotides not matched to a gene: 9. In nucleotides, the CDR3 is TGTGCCAGCAGTTTTAGCATTAGCGGGGGGTGGCAAGAGACCCAGTACTTC. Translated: CASSFSISGGWQETQYF.